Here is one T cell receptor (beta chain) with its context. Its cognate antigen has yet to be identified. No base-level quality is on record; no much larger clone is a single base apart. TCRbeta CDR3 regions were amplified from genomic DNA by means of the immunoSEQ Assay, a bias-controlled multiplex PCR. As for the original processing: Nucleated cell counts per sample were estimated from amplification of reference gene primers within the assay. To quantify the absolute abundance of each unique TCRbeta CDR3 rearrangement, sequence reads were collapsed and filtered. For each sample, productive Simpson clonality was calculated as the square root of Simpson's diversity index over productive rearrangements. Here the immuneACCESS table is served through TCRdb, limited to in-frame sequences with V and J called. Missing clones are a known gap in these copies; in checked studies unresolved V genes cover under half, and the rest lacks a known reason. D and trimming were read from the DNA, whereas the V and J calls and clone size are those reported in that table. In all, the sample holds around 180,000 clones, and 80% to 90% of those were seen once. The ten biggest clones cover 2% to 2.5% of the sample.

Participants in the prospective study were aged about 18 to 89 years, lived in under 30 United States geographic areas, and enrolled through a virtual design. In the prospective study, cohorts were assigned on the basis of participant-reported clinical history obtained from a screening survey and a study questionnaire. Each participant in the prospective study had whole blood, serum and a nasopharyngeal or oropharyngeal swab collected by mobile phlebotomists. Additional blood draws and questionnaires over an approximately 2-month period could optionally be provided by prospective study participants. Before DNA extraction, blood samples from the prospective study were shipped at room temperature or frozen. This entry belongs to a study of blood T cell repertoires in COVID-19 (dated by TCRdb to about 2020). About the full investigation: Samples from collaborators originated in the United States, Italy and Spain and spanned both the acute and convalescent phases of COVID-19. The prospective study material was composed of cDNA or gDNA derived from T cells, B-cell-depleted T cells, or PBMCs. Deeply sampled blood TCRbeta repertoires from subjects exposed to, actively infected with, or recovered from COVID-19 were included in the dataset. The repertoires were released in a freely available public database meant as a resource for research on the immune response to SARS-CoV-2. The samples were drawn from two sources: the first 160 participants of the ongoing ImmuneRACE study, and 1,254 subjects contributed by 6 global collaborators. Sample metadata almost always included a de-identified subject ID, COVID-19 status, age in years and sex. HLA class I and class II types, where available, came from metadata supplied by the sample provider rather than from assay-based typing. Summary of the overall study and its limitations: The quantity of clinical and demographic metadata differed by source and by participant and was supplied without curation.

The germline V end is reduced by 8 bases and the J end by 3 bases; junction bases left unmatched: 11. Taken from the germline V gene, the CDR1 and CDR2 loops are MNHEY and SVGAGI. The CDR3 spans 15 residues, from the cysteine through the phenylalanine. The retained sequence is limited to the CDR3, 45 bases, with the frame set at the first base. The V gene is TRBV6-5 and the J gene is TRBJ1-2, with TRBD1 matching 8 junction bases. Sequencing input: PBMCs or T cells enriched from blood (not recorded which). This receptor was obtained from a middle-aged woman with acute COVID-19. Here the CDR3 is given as CASWGGAGGDYGYTF. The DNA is TGTGCCAGCTGGGGAGGGGCAGGGGGCGACTATGGCTACACCTTC.